The following is a T cell receptor beta chain sequence with its context. Its antigen is currently not known. Base quality data are lacking; no much larger clone is found one base away. The time point label for this specimen denotes: baseline before oral tofacitinib. Peripheral blood and lesional scalp punch biopsies were obtained from patients with alopecia areata. PBMCs were isolated by density centrifugation and stained for CD3, CD4 and CD8, and CD4+ and CD8+ T cells were sorted on a FACSAria. V lost 2 bases and J lost 7 bases; the stretch between them is 11 bases long. CDR1 SGHNT and CDR2 YENEEA were looked up in the germline V gene. From the cysteine through the phenylalanine, the CDR3 covers 13 amino acids. Only the CDR3 part of the read is kept: 39 bases, read in frame from the first base. The record originates from a study of CD8+ T cells in alopecia areata (dated by TCRdb to the late 2010s). Concerning the study at large: The treated patients took part in an open-label pilot trial in which moderate-to-severe alopecia areata was treated with oral tofacitinib at 5 to 10 mg twice daily. RNA came from the PAXgene miRNA kit for fixed scalp, the miRNeasy kit for PBMCs, and the RNeasy kit for mouse skin. Clonality in the scalp was compared among normal scalp (n=4), patchy alopecia areata scalp (n=8), and alopecia totalis/universalis scalp (n=8). Scalp tissue and sorted CD4+ and CD8+ peripheral blood T cells from patchy and totalis/universalis alopecia areata patients and from healthy controls were covered by human TCRbeta sequencing. TCRbeta CDR3 regions were amplified by immunoSEQ multiplex PCR with 35 Vbeta forward and 13 Jbeta reverse primers. Biopsies were taken from tofacitinib-treated patients at baseline and again at 4 and 24 weeks into treatment, and several of those patients also had a later scalp biopsy. Tofacitinib was given for 6 to 18 months, followed by 6 months of follow-up off drug to assess delayed response and recurrence. To study T cell clonal expansion in alopecia areata, the researchers applied high-throughput TCRbeta sequencing to both the C3H/HeJ mouse model and human patients. General conclusions and limits of the study: Compared with normal scalp, lesional scalp had higher clonality and more expanded CD8+ clones, particularly in alopecia totalis/universalis, a pattern that suggests antigenic drive. Unlike mouse skin, which is dominated by gammadelta T cells, normal human skin has resident alphabeta T cells that are also sequenced, and this complicates analysis of the scalp TCR repertoire. Shared TCR sequences between patients were less evident than in mice, which may be partly attributable to HLA diversity in the patient population.

Library generation was performed with the immunoSEQ multiplex PCR assay. RNA was extracted from all samples and reverse transcribed into cDNA as template for TCR sequencing. SuperScript III was used to make first-strand cDNA, primed with a 2:1 mix of oligo-dT and random hexamers. A synthetic immune receptor repertoire was used to gauge amplification bias, and whatever bias remained was removed computationally. The authors' pipeline ran thus. Raw reads were preprocessed to remove errors, and CDR3 was defined according to IMGT conventions as the region from the conserved cysteine to phenylalanine. To get clonality, Shannon entropy was normalized by log2 of the number of productive unique TCRs and the result was subtracted from 1. Scalp TCRbeta sequences were cross-referenced with sorted blood CD4 and CD8 repertoires so that the CD4 or CD8 identity of scalp clones could be inferred. The table comes from immuneACCESS by way of TCRdb, which keeps in-frame sequences with V and J called. Part of the clones is missing from these tables; in studies checked, under half for an unresolved V gene and the rest for unknown reasons. That table furnishes V, J and clone size, whereas the DNA furnished D and trimming. The sample data list 180,000 or so clones, and roughly 63% of these were observed just once. The ten most abundant clones make up 1.5% to 2% of the sample.

This receptor was obtained from a human donor with alopecia areata. Source: CD4+ T cells sorted from blood, taken at week 0. The chain uses TRBV11-3 and TRBJ1-2; the D gene assignment is ambiguous. Read as DNA, the sequence is TGTGCCAGCAGCTTATGGGAAGATGGTGGCTACACCTTC. It codes for CASSLWEDGGYTF.